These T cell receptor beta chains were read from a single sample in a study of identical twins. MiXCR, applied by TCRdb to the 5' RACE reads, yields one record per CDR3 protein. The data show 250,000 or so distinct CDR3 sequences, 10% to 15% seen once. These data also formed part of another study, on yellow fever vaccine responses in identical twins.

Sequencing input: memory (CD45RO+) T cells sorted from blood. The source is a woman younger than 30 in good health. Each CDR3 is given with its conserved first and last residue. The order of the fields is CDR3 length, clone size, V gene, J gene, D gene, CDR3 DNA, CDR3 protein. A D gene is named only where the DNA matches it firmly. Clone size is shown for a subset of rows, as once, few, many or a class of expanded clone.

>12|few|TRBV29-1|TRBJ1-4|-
TGCAGCGCCCGGTCTACGAATGAAAAACTGTTTTTT
CSARSTNEKLFF
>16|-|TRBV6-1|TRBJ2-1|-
TGTGCCAGCAGACACAGGACGGTCAGCTCCTACAATGAGCAGTTCTTC
CASRHRTVSSYNEQFF
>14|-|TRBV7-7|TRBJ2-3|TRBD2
TGTGCTAGCAGCCGGGAGGCTAACACAGATACGCAGTATTTT
CASSREANTDTQYF
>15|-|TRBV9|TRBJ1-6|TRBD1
TGTGCCAGCAGGGCCGACAGGGGGCTCGGTTCACCCCTCCACTTT
CASRADRGLGSPLHF
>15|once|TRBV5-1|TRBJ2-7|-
TGCGCCAGCAGCTCTGGGTCGCTTGGGTCCTACGAGCAGTACTTC
CASSSGSLGSYEQYF
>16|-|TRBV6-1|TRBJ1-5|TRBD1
TGTGCCAGCCGAGCATCCGGGACAGGGGGTGGTCAGCCCCAGCATTTT
CASRASGTGGGQPQHF
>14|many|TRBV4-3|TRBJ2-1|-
TGCGCCAGCAGCCAAGGAAATTCCTACAATGAGCAGTTCTTC
CASSQGNSYNEQFF
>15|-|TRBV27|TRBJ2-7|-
TGTGCCAGCAGTTTATTAGGGGGGTCCGCAACCGAGCAGTACTTC
CASSLLGGSATEQYF
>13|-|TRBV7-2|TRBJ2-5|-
TGTGCCAGCTTCGGGAGACGTTCAGAGACCCAGTACTTC
CASFGRRSETQYF
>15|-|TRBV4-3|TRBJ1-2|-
TGCGCCAGCAGCCAAGATTGGGGTTTTACCGATGGCTACACCTTC
CASSQDWGFTDGYTF
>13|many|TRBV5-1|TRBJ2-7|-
TGCGCCAGCAGCTCCGGGACTGCCTACGAGCAGTACTTC
CASSSGTAYEQYF
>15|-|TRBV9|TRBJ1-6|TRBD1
TGTGCCAGCAGCTCGCACAGGGGGGGGAATTCACCCCTCCACTTT
CASSSHRGGNSPLHF
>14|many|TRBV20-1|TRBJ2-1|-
TGCAGTGCTAGGTGGGGGAGCTCCTACAATGAGCAGTTCTTC
CSARWGSSYNEQFF
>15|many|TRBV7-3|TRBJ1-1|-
TGTGCCAGCAGCTTAACGAAGGGGGGCAACACTGAAGCTTTCTTT
CASSLTKGGNTEAFF
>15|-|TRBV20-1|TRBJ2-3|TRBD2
TGCAGTGCTAGAGACAGCGGGGGGACCACAGATACGCAGTATTTT
CSARDSGGTTDTQYF
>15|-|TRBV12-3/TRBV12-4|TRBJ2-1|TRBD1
TGTGCCAGCAGTTTAGCGCTTGGGCAGGGGGATGAGCAGTTCTTC
CASSLALGQGDEQFF
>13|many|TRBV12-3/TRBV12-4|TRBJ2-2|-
TGTGCCAGCAGGGGGGGAGGCCCCGGGGAGCTGTTTTTT
CASRGGGPGELFF
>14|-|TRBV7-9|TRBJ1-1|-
TGTGCCAGCAGCTTAGAGGCCAGGGAAACTGAAGCTTTCTTT
CASSLEARETEAFF
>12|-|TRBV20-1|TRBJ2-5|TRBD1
TGCAGTGCTAGAGCACAGGGGGAGACCCAGTACTTC
CSARAQGETQYF
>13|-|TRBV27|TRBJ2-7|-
TGTGCCAGCAGTTCAGCCCCCGGGTACGAGCAGTACTTC
CASSSAPGYEQYF
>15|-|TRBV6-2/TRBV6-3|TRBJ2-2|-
TGTGCCAGCAGTTACCAGGGGTATTACACCGGGGAGCTGTTTTTT
CASSYQGYYTGELFF
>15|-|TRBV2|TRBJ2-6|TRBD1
TGTGCCAGCCCTATGACAGGGCGCGGGGCCAACGTCCTGACTTTC
CASPMTGRGANVLTF
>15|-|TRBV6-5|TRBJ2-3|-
TGTGCCAGCAGTTACAAAGGACAGAGCACAGATACGCAGTATTTT
CASSYKGQSTDTQYF
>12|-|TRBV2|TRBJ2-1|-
TGTGCCAGCAGTCTGGAACGGTATGAGCAGTTCTTC
CASSLERYEQFF
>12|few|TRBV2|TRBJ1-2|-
TGTGCCAGCATGCGGGGCCTCTATGGCTACACCTTC
CASMRGLYGYTF
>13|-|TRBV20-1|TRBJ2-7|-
TGCAGTGCTACTCAGGGAGGCGCCTACGAGCAGTACTTC
CSATQGGAYEQYF
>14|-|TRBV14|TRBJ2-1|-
TGTGCCAGCAGCAACCTACTAGGAGACAATGAGCAGTTCTTC
CASSNLLGDNEQFF
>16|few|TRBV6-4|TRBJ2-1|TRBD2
TGTGCCAGCAGTGAACGGAGCGGGAGCTCCTACAATGAGCAGTTCTTC
CASSERSGSSYNEQFF
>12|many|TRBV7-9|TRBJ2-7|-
TGTGCCAGCAGCTTAGAAGTAAGCGAGCAGTACTTC
CASSLEVSEQYF
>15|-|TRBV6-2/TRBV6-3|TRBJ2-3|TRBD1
TGTGCCAGCAGCCCCGGGACAGGGGAGGCAGATACGCAGTATTTT
CASSPGTGEADTQYF
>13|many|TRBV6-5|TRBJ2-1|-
TGTGCCAGCAGTTACGTACGGGGCAATGAGCAGTTCTTC
CASSYVRGNEQFF
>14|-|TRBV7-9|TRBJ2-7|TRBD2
TGTGCCAGCAGCTTGGGGACTAGCGGGAGTGGGCAGTACTTC
CASSLGTSGSGQYF
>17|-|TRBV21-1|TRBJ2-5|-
TGTGCCAGCAGCAAAGCGCGTCCCCCCCCCATGACAGAGACCCAGTACTTC
CASSKARPPPMTETQYF
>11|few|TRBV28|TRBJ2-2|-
TGTGCCAGCCTGTGGTCCGGGGAGCTGTTTTTT
CASLWSGELFF
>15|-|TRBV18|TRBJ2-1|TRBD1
TGTGCCAGCTCACCACCCGGACAGGGCCACAATGAGCAGTTCTTC
CASSPPGQGHNEQFF
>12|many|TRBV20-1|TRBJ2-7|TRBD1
TGCAGTGCGAGGACAGGGGGTAACGAGCAGTACTTC
CSARTGGNEQYF
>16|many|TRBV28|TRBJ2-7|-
TGTGCCAGCAGCCCTGATATGGGAGTTCGGATCTACGAGCAGTACTTC
CASSPDMGVRIYEQYF
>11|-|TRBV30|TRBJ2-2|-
TGTGCCTGGAGGGACACCGGGGAGCTGTTTTTT
CAWRDTGELFF
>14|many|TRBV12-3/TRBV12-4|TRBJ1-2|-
TGTGCCAGCAGCAAAAGGAAGTCTAACTATGGCTACACCTTC
CASSKRKSNYGYTF
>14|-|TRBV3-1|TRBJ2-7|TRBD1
TGTGCCAGCAGCCAGGGACAGGGGGTCCACGAGCAGTACTTC
CASSQGQGVHEQYF
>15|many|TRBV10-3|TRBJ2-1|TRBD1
TGTGCCATCAGTTCCGGGACAGGGAGGACGGATGAGCAGTTCTTC
CAISSGTGRTDEQFF